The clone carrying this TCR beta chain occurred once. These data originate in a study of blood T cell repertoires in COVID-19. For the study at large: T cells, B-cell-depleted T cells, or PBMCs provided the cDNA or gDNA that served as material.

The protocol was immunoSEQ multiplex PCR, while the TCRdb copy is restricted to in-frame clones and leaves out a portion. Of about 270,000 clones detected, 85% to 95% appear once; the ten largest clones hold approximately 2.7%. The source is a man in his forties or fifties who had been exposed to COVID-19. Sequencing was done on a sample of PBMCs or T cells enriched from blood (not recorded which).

The CDR3 reads CASSKGLQPYEQYF. The CDR3 DNA follows: TGTGCCAGTAGTAAGGGACTGCAGCCCTACGAGCAGTACTTC. The chain couples TRBV19 to TRBJ2-7; D may be TRBD2 (6 bases). V was clipped by 4 bases and J by 2 bases, with 12 bases between them. Looked up from germline, CDR1 is LNHDA and CDR2 is SQIVND (reference sequence). This CDR3 is built from 14 residues.